These 10 T cell receptor beta chains were all obtained from the same sample, sequenced in a study of shared clonotypes between healthy human individuals. Data came from immunoSEQ multiplex PCR; TCRdb stores just in-frame clones and leaves some out. Of more than 2 million clones detected, 90% to 95% appear once; the ten largest clones hold roughly 0.13%. Sequenced material: naive CD4+ T cells sorted from blood. Documented subset: CD45RA+ positively selected. The receptor set was obtained from a young man in good health.

The V call is TRBV28, the J call TRBJ1-5, with D unresolved. The CDR3 loop spans 12 amino acids. CDR1 and CDR2 from the germline V gene are MDHEN and SYDVKM. Trimming took off 5 bases at V and 9 bases at J, with 11 bases between the two ends. CDR3 amino acids: CASSPGRGPQHF. The CDR3 DNA reads as TGTGCCAGCAGTCCTGGACGAGGGCCCCAGCATTTT.

The genes are TRBV27 and TRBJ1-1; possible D gene TRBD1, 6 bases. V lost 2 bases and J 1 base, leaving 8 bases between the germline ends. Germline lookup yields CDR1 MNHEY and CDR2 SMNVEV (reference sequence). The CDR3 spans 14 residues. The DNA of the CDR3 is TGTGCCAGCAGTTTAGGGACAAGGAACACTGAAGCTTTCTTT. It codes for CASSLGTRNTEAFF.

In regard to this clone: The sample contains more than one DNA sequence encoding this CDR3. In DNA form, the CDR3 reads TGTGCCAGCAGCTCGACTAGCGGGAGCTCCTACAATGAGCAGTTCTTC. Protein sequence: CASSSTSGSSYNEQFF. The chain carries TRBV9 and TRBJ2-1; TRBD2 agrees at 12 bases. Germline-derived CDR1 and CDR2 are SGDLS and YYNGEE. This CDR3 region has 16 residues. The V and J ends lost 4 bases and 0 bases, in that order; junction bases with no gene match: 2.

The rearrangement joins TRBV6-5 to TRBJ1-6; D gene unclear. This CDR3 region has 12 residues. CDR1 MNHEY and CDR2 SVGAGI come from the germline V gene. V lost 2 bases, J lost 8 bases, and 4 bases lay in between. CDR3 loop: CASSYADSPLHF. CDR3 DNA sequence: TGTGCCAGCAGTTACGCAGATTCACCCCTCCACTTT.

The gene calls are TRBV11-2 and TRBJ1-4; 7 nucleotides align to TRBD1. Trimming removed 6 bases from V and 0 bases from J; junction bases left unmatched: 7. The CDR3 is 16 residues long. CDR1 and CDR2 from the germline V gene are SGHAT and FQNNGV. The CDR3 DNA sequence: TGTGCCAGCAGTCGGGACAGAGCCGCAACTAATGAAAAACTGTTTTTT. Translating it yields CASSRDRAATNEKLFF. The entire variable domain, with the rest obtained from reference TRBV11-2 and TRBJ1-4, is as follows: EAGVAQSPRYKIIEKRQSVAFWCNPISGHATLYWYQQILGQGPKLLIQFQNNGVVDDSQLPKDRFSAERLKGVDSTLKIQPAKLEDSAVYLCASSRDRAATNEKLFFGSGTQLSVL.

The gene calls are TRBV28 and TRBJ2-7; the match to TRBD2 covers 9 bases. V lost 6 bases and J lost 6; bases outside the gene matches: 9. Germline CDR1 MDHEN, CDR2 SYDVKM. The CDR3 is 14 amino acids. The CDR3 protein is CASRLAGAAGEQYF. The CDR3 DNA follows: TGTGCCAGCAGGTTAGCGGGGGCCGCGGGCGAGCAGTACTTC.

The chain carries TRBV5-1 and TRBJ2-5, with 7 bases lining up with TRBD2. Germline CDR1 is SGHRS and CDR2 is YFSETQ. V trimming: 5 bases; J trimming: 2 bases; junction bases outside the gene matches: 9. This CDR3 is 15 amino acids long. The CDR3 reads CASRPGTTIQETQYF. The CDR3 region has the DNA TGCGCCAGCAGGCCAGGGACTACAATTCAAGAGACCCAGTACTTC.

The rearrangement links TRBV5-1 to TRBJ2-3; no definite D call. Trimming cost V 2 bases and J 0 bases, with 7 bases left between them. The CDR3 covers 14 residues. Germline V gene sequence: CDR1 SGHRS, CDR2 YFSETQ. CDR3 protein: CASSFTESTDTQYF. The CDR3 region has the DNA TGCGCCAGCAGCTTCACAGAAAGCACAGATACGCAGTATTTT.

This chain uses TRBV6-1 with TRBJ2-7, with D possibly being TRBD1 (6 bases). The germline V gene encodes CDR1 MNHNS and CDR2 SASEGT. The CDR3 runs 15 residues. V lost 5 bases to trimming and J lost 2 bases, with 16 bases between them. The CDR3 is CASSMRQVPPYEQYF. CDR3 nucleotides: TGTGCCAGCAGTATGCGACAGGTCCCTCCCTACGAGCAGTACTTC.

On this clone itself: A much larger clone sits a single nucleotide away, making a read error possible. The same CDR3 can be traced to other DNA sequences in this sample. The chain couples TRBV7-9 to TRBJ1-4; D remains unclear. V was shortened by 5 bases and J by 7 bases, with 5 bases between the two germline ends. The V gene's germline CDR1 is SEHNR and CDR2 FQNEAQ (reference sequence). The CDR3 consists of 11 residues. CDR3 in amino acids: CASSPGEKLFF. DNA of the CDR3: TGTGCCAGCAGCCCGGGTGAAAAACTGTTTTTT.